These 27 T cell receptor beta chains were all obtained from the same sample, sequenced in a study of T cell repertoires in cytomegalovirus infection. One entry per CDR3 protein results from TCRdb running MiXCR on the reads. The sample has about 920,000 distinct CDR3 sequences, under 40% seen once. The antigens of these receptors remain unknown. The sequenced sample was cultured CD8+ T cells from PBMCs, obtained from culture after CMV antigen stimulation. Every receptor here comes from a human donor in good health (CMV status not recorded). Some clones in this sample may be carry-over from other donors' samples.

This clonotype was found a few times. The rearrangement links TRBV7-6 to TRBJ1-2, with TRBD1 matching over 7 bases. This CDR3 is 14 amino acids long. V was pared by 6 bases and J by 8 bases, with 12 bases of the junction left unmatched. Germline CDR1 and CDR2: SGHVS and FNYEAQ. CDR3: CASSPGTALKGYTF. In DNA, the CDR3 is TGTGCCAGCAGTCCGGGGACAGCTCTTAAGGGCTACACCTTC.

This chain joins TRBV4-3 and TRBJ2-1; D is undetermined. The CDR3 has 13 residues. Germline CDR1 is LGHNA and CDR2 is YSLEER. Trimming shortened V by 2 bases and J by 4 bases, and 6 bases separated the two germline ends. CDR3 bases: TGCGCCAGCAGCCAAACCGCATACAATGAGCAGTTCTTC. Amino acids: CASSQTAYNEQFF.

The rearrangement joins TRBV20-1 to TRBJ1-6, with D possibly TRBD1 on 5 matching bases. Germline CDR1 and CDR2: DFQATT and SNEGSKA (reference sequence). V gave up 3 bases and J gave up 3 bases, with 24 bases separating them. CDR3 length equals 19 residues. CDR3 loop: CSARAVVGPGVGYNSPLHF. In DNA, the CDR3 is TGCAGTGCTAGGGCTGTGGTGGGACCGGGCGTCGGCTATAATTCACCCCTCCACTTT.

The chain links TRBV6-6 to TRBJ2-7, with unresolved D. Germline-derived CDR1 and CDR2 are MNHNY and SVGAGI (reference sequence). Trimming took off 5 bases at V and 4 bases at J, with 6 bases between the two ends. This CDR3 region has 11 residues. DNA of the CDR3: TGTGCCAGCAGTAAGGAGTACGAGCAGTACGTC. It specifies CASSKEYEQYV.

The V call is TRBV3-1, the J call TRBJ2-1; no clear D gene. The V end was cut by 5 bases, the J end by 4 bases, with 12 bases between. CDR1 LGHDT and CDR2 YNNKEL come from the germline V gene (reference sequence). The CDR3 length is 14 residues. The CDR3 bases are TGTGCCAGCAGCGAGAGGTTTCGATACAATGAGCAGTTCTTC. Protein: CASSERFRYNEQFF.

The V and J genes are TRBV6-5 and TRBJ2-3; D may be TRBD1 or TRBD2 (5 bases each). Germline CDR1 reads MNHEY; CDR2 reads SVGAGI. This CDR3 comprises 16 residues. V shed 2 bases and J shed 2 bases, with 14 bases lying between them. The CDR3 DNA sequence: TGTGCCAGCAGTTACACCGGGGCGACGGCCACAGATACGCAGTATTTT. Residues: CASSYTGATATDTQYF.

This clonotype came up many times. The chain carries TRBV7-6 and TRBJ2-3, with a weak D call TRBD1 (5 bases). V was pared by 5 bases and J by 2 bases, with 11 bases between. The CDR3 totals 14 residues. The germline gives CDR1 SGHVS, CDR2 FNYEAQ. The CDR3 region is CASSGQGFTDTQYF. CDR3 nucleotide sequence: TGTGCCAGCAGCGGGCAGGGATTCACAGATACGCAGTATTTT.

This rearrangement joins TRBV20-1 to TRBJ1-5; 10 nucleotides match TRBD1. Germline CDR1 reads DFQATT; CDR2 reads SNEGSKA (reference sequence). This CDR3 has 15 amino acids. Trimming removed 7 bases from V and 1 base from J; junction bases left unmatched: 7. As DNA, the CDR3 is TGCAGTGTCCCGGGACAGGGGTCGAGCAATCAGCCCCAGCATTTT. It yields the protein CSVPGQGSSNQPQHF.

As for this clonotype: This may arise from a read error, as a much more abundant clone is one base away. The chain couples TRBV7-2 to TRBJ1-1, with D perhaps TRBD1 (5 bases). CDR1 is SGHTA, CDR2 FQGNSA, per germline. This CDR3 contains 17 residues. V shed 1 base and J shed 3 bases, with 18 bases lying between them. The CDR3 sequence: CASSLGLLQGEDTEAFF. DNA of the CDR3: TGTGCCAGCAGCTTAGGCCTTCTCCAGGGAGAGGACACTGAAGCTTTCTTT.

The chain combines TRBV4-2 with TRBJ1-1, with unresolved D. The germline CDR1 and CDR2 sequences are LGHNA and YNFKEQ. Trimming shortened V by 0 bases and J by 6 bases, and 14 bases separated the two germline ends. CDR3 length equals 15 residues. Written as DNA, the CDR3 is TGTGCCAGCAGCCAAGATGGGAACGGTGGCTCTGAAGCTTTCTTT. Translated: CASSQDGNGGSEAFF.

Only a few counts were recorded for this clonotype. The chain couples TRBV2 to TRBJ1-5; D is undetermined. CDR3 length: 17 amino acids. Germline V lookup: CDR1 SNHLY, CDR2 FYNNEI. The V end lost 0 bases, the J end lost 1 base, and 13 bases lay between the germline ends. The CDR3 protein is CASSEALQAESNQPQHF. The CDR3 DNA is TGTGCCAGCAGTGAAGCGCTTCAGGCAGAAAGCAATCAGCCCCAGCATTTT.

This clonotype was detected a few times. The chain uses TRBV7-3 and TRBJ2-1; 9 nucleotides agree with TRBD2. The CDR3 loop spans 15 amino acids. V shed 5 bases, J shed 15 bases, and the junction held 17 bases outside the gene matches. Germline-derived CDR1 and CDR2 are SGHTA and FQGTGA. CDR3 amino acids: CASSPGWSGGSPWFF. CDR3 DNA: TGTGCCAGCAGCCCCGGGTGGAGCGGGGGGTCCCCATGGTTCTTC.

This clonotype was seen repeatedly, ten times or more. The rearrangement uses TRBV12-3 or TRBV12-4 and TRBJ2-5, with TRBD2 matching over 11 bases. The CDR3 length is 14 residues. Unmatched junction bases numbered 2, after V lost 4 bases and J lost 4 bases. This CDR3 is CASSSLAGVETQYF. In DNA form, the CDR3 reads TGTGCCAGCAGTTCACTAGCGGGGGTAGAGACCCAGTACTTC.

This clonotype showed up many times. CDR3 DNA: TGTGCCAGCAGCCTCCGGGACCCCCCAGATACGCAGTATTTT. The encoded protein is CASSLRDPPDTQYF. V and J are TRBV7-2 and TRBJ2-3; either TRBD1 or TRBD2 may supply D (5 bases each). This CDR3 region has 14 residues. CDR1 SGHTA and CDR2 FQGNSA come from the germline V gene. Trimming left V 5 bases short and J 4 bases short, with 13 bases between.

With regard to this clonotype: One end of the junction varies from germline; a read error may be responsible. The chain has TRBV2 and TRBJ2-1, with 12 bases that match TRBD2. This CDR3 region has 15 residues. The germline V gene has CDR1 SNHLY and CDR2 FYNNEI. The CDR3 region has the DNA TGTGCCAGCAGTGGGACTAGCGGGGCTTACAATGAGCGGTTCTTC. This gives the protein CASSGTSGAYNERFF.

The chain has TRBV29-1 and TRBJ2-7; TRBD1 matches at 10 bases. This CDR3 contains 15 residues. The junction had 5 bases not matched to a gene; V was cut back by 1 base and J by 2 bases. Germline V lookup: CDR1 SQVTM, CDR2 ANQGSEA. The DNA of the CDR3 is TGCAGCGTTGAAGCGGGACAGGGGAGCACCTACGAGCAGTACTTC. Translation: CSVEAGQGSTYEQYF.

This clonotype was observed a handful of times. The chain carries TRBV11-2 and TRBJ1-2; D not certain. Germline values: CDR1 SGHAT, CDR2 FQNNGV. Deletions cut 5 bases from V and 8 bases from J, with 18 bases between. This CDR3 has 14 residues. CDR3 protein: CASSPKSAPDGYTF. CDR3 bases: TGTGCCAGCAGCCCCAAATCTGCCCCGGACGGCTACACCTTC.

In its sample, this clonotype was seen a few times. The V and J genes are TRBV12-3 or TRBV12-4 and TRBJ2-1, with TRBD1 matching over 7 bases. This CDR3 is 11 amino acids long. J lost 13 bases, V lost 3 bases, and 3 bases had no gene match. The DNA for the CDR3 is TGTGCCAGCAGTTTTAAGGGGGCCCAGTTCTTC. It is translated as CASSFKGAQFF.

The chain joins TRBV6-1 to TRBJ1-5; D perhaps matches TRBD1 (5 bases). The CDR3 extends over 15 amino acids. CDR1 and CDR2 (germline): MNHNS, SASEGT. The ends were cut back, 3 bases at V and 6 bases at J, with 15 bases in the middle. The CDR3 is CASSDWNRSGQPQHF. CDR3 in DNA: TGTGCCAGCAGTGATTGGAACAGGAGCGGTCAGCCCCAGCATTTT.

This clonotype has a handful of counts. The chain's CDR3 is CAIGPSGVSTDTQYF. For the CDR3, the DNA is TGTGCCATCGGCCCTAGCGGGGTAAGCACAGATACGCAGTATTTT. The J gene is TRBJ2-3, the V gene TRBV10-3, with 9 bases that match TRBD2. The CDR3 covers 15 residues. Germline CDR1 ENHRY, CDR2 SYGVKD. V lost 8 bases to trimming and J lost 0 bases; unmatched junction nucleotides: 6.

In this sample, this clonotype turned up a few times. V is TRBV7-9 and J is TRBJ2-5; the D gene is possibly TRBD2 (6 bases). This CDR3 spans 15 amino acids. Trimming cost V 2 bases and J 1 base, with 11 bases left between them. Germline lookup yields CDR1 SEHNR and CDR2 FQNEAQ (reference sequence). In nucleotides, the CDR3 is TGTGCCAGCAGCTTAACGTTGGGGGGCCAAGAGACCCAGTACTTC. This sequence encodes CASSLTLGGQETQYF. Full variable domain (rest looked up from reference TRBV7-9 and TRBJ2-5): DTGVSQNPRHKITKRGQNVTFRCDPISEHNRLYWYRQTLGQGPEFLTYFQNEAQLEKSRLLSDRFSAERPKGSFSTLEIQRTEQGDSAMYLCASSLTLGGQETQYFGPGTRLLVL.

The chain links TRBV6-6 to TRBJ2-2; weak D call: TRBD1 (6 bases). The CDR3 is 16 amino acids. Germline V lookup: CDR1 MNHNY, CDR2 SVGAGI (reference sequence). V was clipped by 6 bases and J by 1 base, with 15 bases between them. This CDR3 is CASRPDRLGNTGELFF. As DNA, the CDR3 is TGTGCCAGCAGACCAGACAGGTTGGGGAACACCGGGGAGCTGTTTTTT.

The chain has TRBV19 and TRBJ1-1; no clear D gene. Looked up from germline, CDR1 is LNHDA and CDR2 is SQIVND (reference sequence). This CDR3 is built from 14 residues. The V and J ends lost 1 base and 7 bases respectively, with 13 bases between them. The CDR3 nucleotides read TGTGCCAGTAGTATAGGCATCGGGGTGAATGAAGCTTTCTTT. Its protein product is CASSIGIGVNEAFF.

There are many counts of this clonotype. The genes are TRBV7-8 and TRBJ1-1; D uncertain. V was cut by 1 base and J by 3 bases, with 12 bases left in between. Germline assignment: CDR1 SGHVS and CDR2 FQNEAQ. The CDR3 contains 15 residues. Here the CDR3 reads CASSLGLASDTEAFF. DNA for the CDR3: TGTGCCAGCAGCTTAGGGCTGGCTTCGGACACTGAAGCTTTCTTT.

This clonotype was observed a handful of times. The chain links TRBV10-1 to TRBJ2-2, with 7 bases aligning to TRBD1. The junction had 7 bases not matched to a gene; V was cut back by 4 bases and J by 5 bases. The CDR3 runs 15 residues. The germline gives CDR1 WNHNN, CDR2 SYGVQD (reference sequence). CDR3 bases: TGCGCCAGCAGTGGAGAGGGGGCAAAAACCGGGGAGCTGTTTTTT. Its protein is CASSGEGAKTGELFF.

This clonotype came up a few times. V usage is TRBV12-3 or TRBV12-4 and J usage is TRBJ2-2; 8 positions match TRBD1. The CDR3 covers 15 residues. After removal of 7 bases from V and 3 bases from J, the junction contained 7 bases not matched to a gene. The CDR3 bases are TGTGCCAGCAAGGACAGGGTCAGTTACACCGGGGAGCTGTTTTTT. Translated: CASKDRVSYTGELFF.

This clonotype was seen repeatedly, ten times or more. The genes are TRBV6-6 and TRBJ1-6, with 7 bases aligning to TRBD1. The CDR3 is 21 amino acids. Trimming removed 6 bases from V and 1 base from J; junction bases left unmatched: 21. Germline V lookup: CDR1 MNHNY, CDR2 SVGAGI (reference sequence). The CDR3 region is CASRISSGTAQGGSYNSPLHF. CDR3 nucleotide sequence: TGTGCCAGCAGGATCTCATCCGGGACAGCCCAGGGGGGATCCTATAATTCACCCCTCCACTTT.